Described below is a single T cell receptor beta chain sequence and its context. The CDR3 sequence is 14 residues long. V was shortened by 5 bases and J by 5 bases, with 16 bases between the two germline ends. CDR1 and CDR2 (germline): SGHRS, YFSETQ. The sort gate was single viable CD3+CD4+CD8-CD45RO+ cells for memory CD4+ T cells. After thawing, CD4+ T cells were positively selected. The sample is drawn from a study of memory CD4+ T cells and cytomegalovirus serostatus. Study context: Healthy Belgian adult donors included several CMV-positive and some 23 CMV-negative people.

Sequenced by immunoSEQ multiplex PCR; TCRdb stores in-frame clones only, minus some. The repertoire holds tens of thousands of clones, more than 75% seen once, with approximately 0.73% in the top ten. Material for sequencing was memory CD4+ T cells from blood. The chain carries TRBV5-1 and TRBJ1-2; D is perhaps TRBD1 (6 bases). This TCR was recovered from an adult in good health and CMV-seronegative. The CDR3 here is CASSEQGGRYGYTF. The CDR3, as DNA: TGCGCCAGCAGTGAACAGGGTGGAAGATATGGCTACACCTTC.